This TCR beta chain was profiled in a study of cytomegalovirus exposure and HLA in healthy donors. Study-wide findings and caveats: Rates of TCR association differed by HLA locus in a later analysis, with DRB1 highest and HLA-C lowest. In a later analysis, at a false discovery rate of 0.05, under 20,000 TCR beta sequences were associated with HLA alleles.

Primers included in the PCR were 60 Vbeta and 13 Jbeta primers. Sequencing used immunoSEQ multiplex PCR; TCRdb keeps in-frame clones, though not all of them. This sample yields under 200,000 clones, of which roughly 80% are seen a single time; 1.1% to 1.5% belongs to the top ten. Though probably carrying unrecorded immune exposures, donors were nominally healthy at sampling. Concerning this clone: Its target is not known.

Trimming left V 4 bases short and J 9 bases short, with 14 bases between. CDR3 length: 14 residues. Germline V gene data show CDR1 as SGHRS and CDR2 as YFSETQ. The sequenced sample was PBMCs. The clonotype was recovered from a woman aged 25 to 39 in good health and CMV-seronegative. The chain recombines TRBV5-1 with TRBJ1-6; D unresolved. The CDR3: CASSQRGDGSPLHF. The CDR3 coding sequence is TGCGCCAGCAGCCAGCGAGGAGACGGTTCACCCCTCCACTTT.